The 28 T cell receptor beta chains presented below share a single source sample, sequenced in a study of T cell responses to AZD1222 COVID-19 vaccine. The repertoire was sequenced with immunoSEQ multiplex PCR; TCRdb's copy has only in-frame clones and lacks some. Among around 50,000 clones listed, around 84% were seen once. This sample comprised peripheral blood, obtained on day 0 of AZD1222 vaccination. The receptor set was obtained from an adult in good health.

The V gene is TRBV7-8, the J gene TRBJ1-2; D gene ambiguous. The V end lost 5 bases, the J end lost 2 bases, and 9 bases lay between the germline ends. CDR3 length equals 13 residues. Germline loops: CDR1 SGHVS, CDR2 FQNEAQ. CDR3 residues: CASSPDINYGYTF. In nucleotides, the CDR3 is TGTGCCAGCAGCCCCGACATAAACTATGGCTACACCTTC.

The chain joins TRBV19 to TRBJ2-2, with 12 nucleotides matching TRBD1. The J segment lost 4 bases and the V segment lost 3 bases, leaving 3 bases of the junction unmatched. From germline, CDR1 is LNHDA and CDR2 SQIVND (reference sequence). This CDR3 contains 16 residues. CDR3: CASSMGTGGRTGELFF. The CDR3 DNA reads as TGTGCCAGTAGTATGGGGACAGGGGGCCGCACCGGGGAGCTGTTTTTT.

The chain has TRBV25-1 and TRBJ1-2, with TRBD1 matching 8 bases. Germline V CDR1 and CDR2: MGHDK, SYGVNS. The V and J ends lost 2 bases and 8 bases, in that order; junction bases with no gene match: 7. The CDR3 contains 14 residues. The CDR3 nucleotides read TGTGCCAGCAGTGAAGACAGGGGAGAGCGGGGCTACACCTTC. It translates to CASSEDRGERGYTF.

V and J are TRBV5-6 and TRBJ1-3; D may be TRBD1 (6 bases). V dropped 0 bases and J dropped 4 bases, with 17 bases sitting between them. Germline V gene data show CDR1 as SGHDT and CDR2 as YYEEEE. The CDR3 is 17 residues long. The CDR3 DNA is TGTGCCAGCAGCTTGGTCAGGGGTCGAGGTCCCGGAAACACCATATATTTT. This translates into CASSLVRGRGPGNTIYF.

This chain joins TRBV28 and TRBJ2-1; D remains unclear. This CDR3 has 16 residues. V was pared by 1 base and J by 2 bases, with 12 bases between. Per the germline V gene, CDR1 is MDHEN and CDR2 is SYDVKM. CDR3 coding DNA: TGTGCCAGCAGTTTATCCTCCAGTCCGCCCTACAATGAGCAGTTCTTC. This gives the protein CASSLSSSPPYNEQFF.

The rearrangement uses TRBV27 and TRBJ1-5, with 10 bases that match TRBD1. The CDR3 loop spans 16 amino acids. Germline assignment: CDR1 MNHEY and CDR2 SMNVEV (reference sequence). Germline trimming cut 5 bases from V and 7 bases from J; bases unmatched to any gene: 11. The CDR3 spells CASSPPTGGIRQPQHF. The CDR3 coding sequence is TGTGCCAGCAGTCCCCCGACAGGGGGCATTCGGCAGCCCCAGCATTTT.

This clone came up once. This rearrangement joins TRBV7-2 to TRBJ2-1; D possibly matches TRBD1 or TRBD2 (5 bases each). CDR1 SGHTA and CDR2 FQGNSA come from the germline V gene. This CDR3 is built from 14 residues. V was cut by 7 bases and J by 4 bases, with 14 bases left in between. The CDR3 region has the DNA TGTGCCAGCACCCTTAACGGGGCTTACAATGAGCAGTTCTTC. Translating it yields CASTLNGAYNEQFF.

This chain uses TRBV4-1 with TRBJ1-5; D is ambiguous. Germline V gives CDR1 MGHRA, CDR2 YSYEKL. V was shortened by 2 bases and J by 0 bases, with 5 bases between the two germline ends. The CDR3 has 14 amino acids. The CDR3: CASSQRDSNQPQHF. CDR3 coding DNA: TGCGCCAGCAGCCAACGGGATAGCAATCAGCCCCAGCATTTT.

This sequence joins TRBV5-6 and TRBJ1-2; D uncertain. The CDR3 totals 15 residues. The V and J ends lost 0 bases and 1 base respectively, with 10 bases between them. The germline gives CDR1 SGHDT, CDR2 YYEEEE. Here the CDR3 DNA reads TGTGCCAGCAGCTTGGTGGCAGCGGTTAACTATGGCTACACCTTC. Amino acids: CASSLVAAVNYGYTF. Variable domain in full (rest from reference TRBV5-6 and TRBJ1-2): DAGVTQSPTHLIKTRGQQVTLRCSPKSGHDTVSWYQQALGQGPQFIFQYYEEEERQRGNFPDRFSGHQFPNYSSELNVNALLLGDSALYLCASSLVAAVNYGYTFGSGTRLTVV.

This chain links TRBV19 with TRBJ2-2; D is unresolved. The CDR3 sequence is 17 residues long. Deletions cut 3 bases from V and 2 bases from J, with 16 bases between. Per germline, CDR1 LNHDA and CDR2 SQIVND (reference sequence). The CDR3 DNA reads TGTGCCAGTAGTATTGGGCTCGTAGCCGGAAACACCGGGGAGCTGTTTTTT. Its translation is CASSIGLVAGNTGELFF.

The J gene is TRBJ2-3, the V gene TRBV28; maybe TRBD1 (5 bases). The CDR3 contains 16 residues. V gave up 3 bases and J gave up 5 bases, with 18 bases separating them. Per the germline V gene, CDR1 is MDHEN and CDR2 is SYDVKM. The chain's CDR3 is CASSFRQGDGRDTQYF. In DNA form, the CDR3 reads TGTGCCAGCAGTTTCCGGCAGGGTGATGGAAGAGATACGCAGTATTTT.

The gene calls are TRBV28 and TRBJ1-5, with D possibly being TRBD1 (6 bases). This CDR3 region has 16 residues. Trimming removed 7 bases from V and 4 bases from J, with 20 bases in between. Per germline, CDR1 MDHEN and CDR2 SYDVKM. CDR3 nucleotides: TGTGCCAGCACCCCTCGCGGCAGGGGTCCGAATCAGCCCCAGCATTTT. Amino acids: CASTPRGRGPNQPQHF.

This rearrangement joins TRBV27 to TRBJ1-5; D gene ambiguous. Germline V lookup: CDR1 MNHEY, CDR2 SMNVEV (reference sequence). V lost 5 bases and J lost 2, with 16 bases in between. The CDR3 extends over 16 amino acids. The CDR3 protein is CASSGEGRAGNQPQHF. The CDR3 DNA sequence: TGTGCCAGCAGTGGTGAGGGAAGGGCGGGCAATCAGCCCCAGCATTTT.

CDR3 sequence (DNA): TGTGCCAGCAGTTACTTTAGGGTTGCCGAGCAGTACTTC. This gives the protein CASSYFRVAEQYF. The V gene is TRBV6-5, the J gene TRBJ2-7; D is unresolved. V gave up 1 base and J gave up 6 bases, with 10 bases separating them. Looked up from germline, CDR1 is MNHEY and CDR2 is SVGAGI. The CDR3 totals 13 residues.

This clone was detected only a few times. V usage is TRBV4-2 and J usage is TRBJ1-2, with D possibly matching TRBD1 (6 bases). CDR1 and CDR2 (germline): LGHNA, YNFKEQ. V was trimmed by 4 bases and J by 0 bases, leaving 18 bases between them. The CDR3 has 17 residues. Here the CDR3 reads CASSRGGRDTTNYGYTF. CDR3 DNA: TGTGCCAGCAGCCGTGGAGGGAGGGACACCACTAACTATGGCTACACCTTC.

The V call is TRBV6-1, the J call TRBJ1-2, with D unresolved. Per germline, CDR1 MNHNS and CDR2 SASEGT. The CDR3 contains 15 residues. The V and J ends lost 3 bases and 4 bases respectively, with 15 bases between them. The CDR3 nucleotides are TGTGCCAGCAGTGACGAACACATAAACGTCTATGGCTACACCTTC. Translating gives CASSDEHINVYGYTF.

This chain links TRBV11-2 with TRBJ1-3; tentative D call: TRBD1 (5 bases). The ends were cut back, 7 bases at V and 0 bases at J, with 19 bases in the middle. The CDR3 runs to 17 residues. Germline V gives CDR1 SGHAT, CDR2 FQNNGV. The DNA for the CDR3 is TGTGCCAGCACCAGACAGTCGGCCCTAACCTCTGGAAACACCATATATTTT. Protein: CASTRQSALTSGNTIYF.

The chain's CDR3 is CASSLGREGQRETQYF. As DNA, the CDR3 is TGTGCCAGCAGCTTAGGGCGGGAGGGCCAGCGAGAGACCCAGTACTTC. The chain recombines TRBV7-9 with TRBJ2-5, with 9 bases lining up with TRBD2. The CDR3 contains 16 residues. V lost 1 base, J lost 4 bases, and 7 bases stayed unmatched. Germline CDR1 SEHNR, CDR2 FQNEAQ (reference sequence).

The V call is TRBV7-2, the J call TRBJ2-4; possibly TRBD1 for D (5 bases). V lost 3 bases and J lost 0, with 9 bases in between. The CDR3 sequence is 15 residues long. Germline lookup yields CDR1 SGHTA and CDR2 FQGNSA. CDR3 sequence (DNA): TGTGCCAGCAGCTTTAAAGGGGCAGCCAAAAACATTCAGTACTTC. Residues: CASSFKGAAKNIQYF.

J is TRBJ2-3 and V is TRBV24-1; the D is unclear. Between the trimmed V and J ends, which lost 2 bases and 0 bases, there was a span of 8 bases. The CDR3 consists of 15 residues. Germline CDR1 KGHDR, CDR2 SFDVKD. CDR3 sequence: CATSDSGSSTDTQYF. DNA of the CDR3: TGTGCCACCAGTGATTCCGGGTCAAGCACAGATACGCAGTATTTT.

This clone was picked up one time. This sequence joins TRBV28 and TRBJ1-3; D uncertain. Trimming removed 3 bases from V and 5 bases from J, with 8 bases in between. Looked up from germline, CDR1 is MDHEN and CDR2 is SYDVKM. This CDR3 is 13 amino acids long. DNA of the CDR3: TGTGCCAGCAGTTTGACGGACCGAAACACCATATATTTT. Translation: CASSLTDRNTIYF.

The chain combines TRBV29-1 with TRBJ1-1; TRBD1 aligns across 11 bases. The CDR3 is made up of 16 amino acids. The germline V gene encodes CDR1 SQVTM and CDR2 ANQGSEA. Germline trimming cut 5 bases from V and 4 bases from J; bases unmatched to any gene: 12. The CDR3 region has the DNA TGCAGCGTTCAACAGGACAGGGGGCGAAAGGGCACTGAAGCTTTCTTT. As protein: CSVQQDRGRKGTEAFF.

The chain combines TRBV19 with TRBJ2-6, with TRBD2 matching over 7 bases. This CDR3 has 19 residues. The J segment lost 0 bases and the V segment lost 3 bases, leaving 11 bases of the junction unmatched. Germline V lookup: CDR1 LNHDA, CDR2 SQIVND (reference sequence). DNA for the CDR3: TGTGCCAGTAGTATTGGTGGGGGGAGGGTAAGCTCTGGGGCCAACGTCCTGACTTTC. The encoded protein is CASSIGGGRVSSGANVLTF.

The gene calls are TRBV3-1 (or the pseudogene TRBV3-2) and TRBJ1-2; 7 positions agree with TRBD1. This CDR3 region has 15 residues. J gave up 3 bases and V 2 bases, and 6 bases lay outside the gene matches. Germline CDR1 reads LGHDT; CDR2 reads YNNKEL (reference sequence). The chain's CDR3 is CASSQFPQGDYGYTF. CDR3 bases: TGTGCCAGCAGCCAATTTCCGCAGGGGGACTATGGCTACACCTTC.

The CDR3, as DNA: TGTGCCAGTAGTGTACAAGTTAACTATGGCTACACCTTC. This gives the protein CASSVQVNYGYTF. The chain uses TRBV19 and TRBJ1-2; D is unclear. The CDR3 length is 13 residues. Germline V gene data show CDR1 as LNHDA and CDR2 as SQIVND (reference sequence). Trimming took 5 bases from V and 1 from J, leaving 8 bases between them.

V is TRBV3-1 (or the pseudogene TRBV3-2) and J is TRBJ1-2, with D perhaps matching TRBD1 (6 bases). Germline CDR1 LGHDT, CDR2 YNNKEL (reference sequence). The length of the CDR3 is 15 residues. Trimming cost V 3 bases and J 8 bases, with 19 bases left between them. CDR3 nucleotide sequence: TGTGCCAGCAGCCACCGACAGGAGGCCTATAAGGGCTACACCTTC. Translated: CASSHRQEAYKGYTF.

The V gene is TRBV19, the J gene TRBJ2-1, with 10 bases aligning to TRBD2. In germline, CDR1 is LNHDA, CDR2 SQIVND (reference sequence). This CDR3 is built from 18 residues. The V segment lost 5 bases and the J segment 2 bases; nucleotides outside the gene matches: 12. The CDR3 nucleotides are TGTGCCAGTAGTCGAGAGGGGGGACTAGCGATTACCTACAATGAGCAGTTCTTC. Its translation: CASSREGGLAITYNEQFF. Drawing the rest from reference TRBV19 and TRBJ2-1, the complete variable domain is DGGITQSPKYLFRKEGQNVTLSCEQNLNHDAMYWYRQDPGQGLRLIYYSQIVNDFQKGDIAEGYSVSREKKESFPLTVTSAQKNPTAFYLCASSREGGLAITYNEQFFGPGTRLTVL.

The chain joins TRBV4-2 to TRBJ2-1, with no clear D. This CDR3 comprises 12 residues. Germline V gene sequence: CDR1 LGHNA, CDR2 YNFKEQ. Trimming took off 0 bases at V and 7 bases at J, with 4 bases between the two ends. CDR3 protein: CASSQEGNEQFF. CDR3 DNA sequence: TGTGCCAGCAGCCAAGAGGGAAATGAGCAGTTCTTC.